The sequence of this TCR beta chain was determined in a study of T cells expressing NK-cell markers (dated by TCRdb to 2018 to 2020). General notes on the study: Under 10 donors provided sorted CD3+CD56+NKG2C+, CD3+CD56+NKG2C- and CD3+CD56-NKG2C+ T-cell subsets, whose TCR beta-chain repertoires were profiled. Seven of the eight sequenced donors were HCMV-seropositive and one was HCMV-seronegative. The study sequenced eight donors, all healthy volunteers chosen at random: three men and five women. Libraries were sequenced as 2 x 150 bp reads on Illumina HiSeq 2000/2500, MiSeq or NextSeq. Results the study describes overall, beyond this receptor: In over five donors, the dominant CD3+CD56+NKG2C+ clonotypes were found to rank among the top 10 CD8+ clonotypes and to make up 1.0-7.0% of CD8+ T cells. Whether the expanded NKG2C-expressing T cell clones were specific for HCMV antigens was left unclear. Those dominant clonotypes were again the most abundant among CD3+CD56-NKG2C+ cells in a few donors, at about 25-60.1%.

To determine HCMV serostatus, a commercial ELISA kit was used to detect HCMV-specific IgG in serum. Peripheral blood mononuclear cells were isolated from blood by Ficoll density gradient centrifugation. About this clonotype itself: It has no known antigen specificity.

Inclusive of the bounding cysteine and phenylalanine, the CDR3 is 16 residues long. DNA is not recorded here. Looking up the germline V gene yields CDR1 MNHEY and CDR2 SVGAGI. Sequenced on an Illumina HiSeq 2000. TCR beta cDNA libraries were made by 5'RACE template switching that added a universal primer site and unique molecular identifiers. Synthesis of cDNA was primed from the TCR beta constant segment and was followed by two consecutive PCR amplification steps. Per the authors' processing: MIGEC was used to demultiplex reads and group the reads by UMI, and MiTCR was used to assemble and quantify clonotypes. To remove erroneous sequences, TCR cDNA sequences were retained only when supported by two or more reads. Downstream repertoire analysis used the tcR package, and clonotypes were matched across fractions by CDR3 nucleotide sequence plus V segment. Antigen specificity was annotated against VDJdb with VDJmatch, allowing one amino acid substitution in CDR3. The reads went through TCRdb reprocessing, and each CDR3 protein sequence gets one entry with no DNA. The authors' filters were not applied to this entry. The sample's table covers hundreds of thousands of distinct CDR3 sequences. Roughly 3.5% of the sample lies in the top ten.

The V and J genes are TRBV6-5 and TRBJ2-2; the D call of TRBD1 rests on TCRdb alone, since no DNA is present to check it. The sequence was collected from a man between 18 and 29 years old in good health. Donor details come from another sample of the same person, matched by shared clones. Sequenced material: blood T cells: a sorted CD56 or NKG2C T cell subset, CD4+ or CD8+ T cells, or bulk PBMC T cells (not recorded which). For the CDR3, the sequence is CASTLRDEGYTGELFF.